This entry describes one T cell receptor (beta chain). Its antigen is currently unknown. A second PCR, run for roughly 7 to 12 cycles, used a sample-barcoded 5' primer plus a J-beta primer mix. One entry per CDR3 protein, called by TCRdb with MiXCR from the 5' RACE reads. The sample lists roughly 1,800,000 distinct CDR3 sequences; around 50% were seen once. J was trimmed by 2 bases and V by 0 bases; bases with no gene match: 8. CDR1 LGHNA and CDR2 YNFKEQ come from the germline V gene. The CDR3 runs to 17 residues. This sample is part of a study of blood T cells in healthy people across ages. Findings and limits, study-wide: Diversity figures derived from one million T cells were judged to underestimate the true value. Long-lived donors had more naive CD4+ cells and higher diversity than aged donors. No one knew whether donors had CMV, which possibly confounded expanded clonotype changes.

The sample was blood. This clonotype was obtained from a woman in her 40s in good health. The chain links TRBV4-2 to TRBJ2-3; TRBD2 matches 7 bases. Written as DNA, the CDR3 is TGTGCCAGCAGCCAAGATTTCGGGGGACTATCCACAGATACGCAGTATTTT. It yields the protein CASSQDFGGLSTDTQYF.